This TCR beta chain was profiled in a study of vaccination and CD4 T cells after COVID-19. Study summary: Each post-COVID sample was drawn after diagnosis, and the median interval was roughly 100 days (range 35 to 161).

Points from the study as a whole: SARS-CoV-2-reactive clonotypes showed a nonsignificant median rise from roughly 21 to 40.

As to this clonotype: Antigen specificity is unknown.

Sequence data for DNA of cultured CD4+ T cells were generated by the Oncomine TCR Beta short-read assay. MiXCR, applied by TCRdb to the PCR reads, yields one record per CDR3 protein. The repertoire holds more than 10,000 distinct CDR3 sequences, with 40% to 50% as singletons. The V gene lost 4 bases and the J gene lost 0 bases, with 12 bases spanning the gap. The V gene's germline CDR1 is SEHNR and CDR2 FQNEAQ (reference sequence). CDR3 length equals 15 residues. Treatment denoted: roughly ten-day PBMC culture with coronavirus spike peptide pools or control peptides (ViraFEST assay). ViraFEST grew antigen-specific T cells using peptide pools, then sequenced TCRs.

Specimen: CD4+ T cells from blood, cultured in vitro. The receptor comes from a human donor who had recovered from COVID-19. The chain recombines TRBV7-9 with TRBJ1-1; the D is unclear. The CDR3: CASSSLGLMNTEAFF. The CDR3 DNA is TGTGCCAGCAGCTCGTTAGGACTGATGAACACTGAAGCTTTCTTT.